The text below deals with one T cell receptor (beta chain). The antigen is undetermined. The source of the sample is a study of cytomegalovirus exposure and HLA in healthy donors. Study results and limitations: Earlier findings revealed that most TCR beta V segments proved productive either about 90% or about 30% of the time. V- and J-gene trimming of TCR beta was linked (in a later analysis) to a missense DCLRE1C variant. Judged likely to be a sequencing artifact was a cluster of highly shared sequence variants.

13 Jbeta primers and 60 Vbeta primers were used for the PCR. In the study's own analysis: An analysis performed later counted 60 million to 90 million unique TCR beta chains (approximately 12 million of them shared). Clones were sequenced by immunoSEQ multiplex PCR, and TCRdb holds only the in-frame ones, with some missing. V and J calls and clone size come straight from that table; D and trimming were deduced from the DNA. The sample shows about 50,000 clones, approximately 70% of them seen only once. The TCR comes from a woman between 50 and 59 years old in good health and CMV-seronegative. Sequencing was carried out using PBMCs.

CDR3 sequence reads: CSAKTGQAFF. The DNA for the CDR3 is TGCAGTGCTAAGACAGGGCAGGCTTTCTTT. The chain couples TRBV20-1 to TRBJ1-1; 7 positions match TRBD1. The CDR3 extends over 10 amino acids. From germline, CDR1 is DFQATT and CDR2 SNEGSKA (reference sequence). With 4 bases clipped from V and 11 bases from J, the junction kept 4 bases outside the gene matches.